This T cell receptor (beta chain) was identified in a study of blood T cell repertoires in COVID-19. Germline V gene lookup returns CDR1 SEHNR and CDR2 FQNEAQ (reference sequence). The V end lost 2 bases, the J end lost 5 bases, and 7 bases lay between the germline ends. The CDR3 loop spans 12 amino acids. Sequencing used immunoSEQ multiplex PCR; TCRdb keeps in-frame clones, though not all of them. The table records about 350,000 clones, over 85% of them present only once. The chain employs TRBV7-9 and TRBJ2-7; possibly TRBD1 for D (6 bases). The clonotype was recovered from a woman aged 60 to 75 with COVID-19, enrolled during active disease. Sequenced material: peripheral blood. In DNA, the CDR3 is TGTGCCAGCAGCTTAAAGGGGGACGAGCAGTACTTC. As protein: CASSLKGDEQYF.